This TCR beta chain stems from a study of T cell changes during pregnancy in multiple sclerosis. The CDR3 is made up of 16 amino acids. The germline V gene has CDR1 MNHNS and CDR2 SASEGT. V shed 5 bases and J 3 bases; nucleotides not matched to a gene: 5. Produced via immunoSEQ multiplex PCR; TCRdb's table is partial and in-frame only. The table records around 30,000 clones, approximately 89% of them present only once. This clone was observed a single time. The TCR comes from a female donor with multiple sclerosis, enrolled in a pregnancy study. The starting material was CD8+ T cells from peripheral blood mononuclear cells, obtained in the first trimester of pregnancy. The J gene is TRBJ2-3, the V gene TRBV6-1; 13 positions match TRBD2. Here the CDR3 reads CASSQGTSGATDTQYF. CDR3 DNA: TGTGCCAGCAGTCAAGGGACTAGCGGGGCGACAGATACGCAGTATTTT.